The rows below give T cell receptor beta chains drawn from one sample of a study of T cell responses to AZD1222 COVID-19 vaccine. Sequenced by immunoSEQ multiplex PCR; TCRdb stores in-frame clones only, minus some. Of 95,000 to 150,000 clones detected, over 75% appear once; the ten largest clones hold around 5.8%. Sequences were derived from peripheral blood, sampled on day 0 of AZD1222 vaccination. Every receptor here comes from an adult in good health. The CDR3 runs from the conserved cysteine through the conserved F or W. Fields, in order: D gene, clone size, J gene, V gene, CDR3 DNA, CDR3 protein. D genes are given only for firm matches. Rows give clone size only sometimes, using once, few, many, or a class for an expanded clone.

>NA|NA|TRBJ2-7|TRBV6-1
TGTGCCAGCAGTGAATTTTCCGCCTACGAGCAGTACTTC
CASSEFSAYEQYF
>NA|NA|TRBJ1-2|TRBV7-8
TGTGCCAGCAGCCGGGGAGTACAGGGCGGCTACACCTTC
CASSRGVQGGYTF
>TRBD2|few|TRBJ2-5|TRBV6-1
TGTGCCAGCAGTGAACTAGCGGTGTACCAAGAGACCCAGTACTTC
CASSELAVYQETQYF
>TRBD1|NA|TRBJ2-1|TRBV27
TGTGCCAGCAGCATCCGGGACAGTGATGGCGATGAGCAGTTCTTC
CASSIRDSDGDEQFF
>NA|NA|TRBJ2-1|TRBV7-9
TGTGCCAGCGACAGGTCCCGGGGATACAATGAGCAGTTCTTC
CASDRSRGYNEQFF
>NA|once|TRBJ1-3|TRBV7-3
TGTGCCAGCAGCCAAGGGACCGTCGGAAACACCATATATTTT
CASSQGTVGNTIYF
>NA|NA|TRBJ2-5|TRBV30
TGTGCCTGGAGCCCTCAAGAGACCCAGTACTTC
CAWSPQETQYF
>NA|NA|TRBJ1-2|TRBV6-5
TGTGCCAGCAGTTACTCGAAGTATTGGCAGAACTATGGCTACACCTTC
CASSYSKYWQNYGYTF
>TRBD2|NA|TRBJ2-7|TRBV25-1
TGTGCCAGCAGTGAAACTACTAGCGGCGACTACGAGCAGTACTTC
CASSETTSGDYEQYF
>NA|NA|TRBJ1-5|TRBV3-1/TRBV3-2
TGTGCCAGCAGCCAGGGCCAACCCAATCAGCCCCAGCATTTT
CASSQGQPNQPQHF
>NA|NA|TRBJ1-1|TRBV21-1
TGTGCCAGCAGCAAAAAAGGACAGGGGGCTGTCACTGAAGCTTTCTTT
CASSKKGQGAVTEAFF
>NA|NA|TRBJ1-1|TRBV19
TGTGCCAGCCCTAGTGTGGGGAACACTGAAGCTTTCTTT
CASPSVGNTEAFF
>NA|NA|TRBJ2-2|TRBV3-1/TRBV3-2
TGTGCCAGCAGCCAAAAGAGCGGAACCGCGAACACCGGGGAGCTGTTTTTT
CASSQKSGTANTGELFF
>TRBD2|few|TRBJ2-3|TRBV2
TGTGCCAGCGAAGAGTGGGGGGGGAGCACAGATACGCAGTATTTT
CASEEWGGSTDTQYF
>NA|once|TRBJ1-2|TRBV3-1/TRBV3-2
TGTGCCAGCAGCCAGGGTGCGGATTACTACACCTTC
CASSQGADYYTF
>TRBD2|NA|TRBJ2-7|TRBV19
TGTGCCAGTTCCGCGGGAGTCGCCTACGAGCAGTACTTC
CASSAGVAYEQYF
>NA|NA|TRBJ1-5|TRBV5-1
TGCGCCAGCAGCTTGGATAGCAATCAGCCCCAGCATTTT
CASSLDSNQPQHF
>NA|NA|TRBJ1-1|TRBV7-9
TGTGCCAGCAGGGTACAGGGAGAAGGGGCTGAAGCTTTCTTT
CASRVQGEGAEAFF
>NA|few|TRBJ1-6|TRBV6-5
TGTGCCAGCAGTCGCCAGGTGGATTCACCCCTCCACTTT
CASSRQVDSPLHF
>NA|NA|TRBJ1-2|TRBV29-1
TGCAGCGTTGAAGATCAAAGGACGGCCTATGCCGGCTACACCTTC
CSVEDQRTAYAGYTF
>TRBD2|NA|TRBJ2-1|TRBV6-4
TGTGCCAGCAGTGAAGAGGTAGCGGGAGGGCTCTCCTCCTACAATGAGCAGTTCTTC
CASSEEVAGGLSSYNEQFF
>NA|NA|TRBJ2-1|TRBV4-3
TGCGCCAGCAGCCAAGTAGGCAGGACCTACAATGAGCAGTTCTTC
CASSQVGRTYNEQFF
>NA|NA|TRBJ1-4|TRBV4-3
TGCGCCAGCAGCCAGACTGGGTGGGAAAAACTGTTTTTT
CASSQTGWEKLFF
>TRBD1|NA|TRBJ2-7|TRBV6-5
TGTGCCAGCAGTCTACAGGGGGCCACCTACGAGCAGTACTTC
CASSLQGATYEQYF
>TRBD2|NA|TRBJ2-1|TRBV7-8
TGTGCCAGCAGTATACTAGCGGGAGTGATTTACAATGAGCAGTTCTTC
CASSILAGVIYNEQFF
>TRBD1|NA|TRBJ2-7|TRBV19
TGTGCCAGTAGTCCCCAGGGGGCGAGCGAGCAGTACTTC
CASSPQGASEQYF
>NA|NA|TRBJ2-1|TRBV6-6
TGTGCCAGCACCCGTGGTCACAGCTCCTACAATGAGCAGTTCTTC
CASTRGHSSYNEQFF
>NA|NA|TRBJ2-1|TRBV5-1
TGCGCCAGCAGCCGACCCGGGCAGCCGGATGCCGATGAGCAGTTCTTC
CASSRPGQPDADEQFF
>TRBD1|NA|TRBJ1-2|TRBV5-1
TGCGCCAGCAGACTCCCGACAGGGGGGGCTTCCTATGGCTACACCTTC
CASRLPTGGASYGYTF
>NA|NA|TRBJ2-1|TRBV3-1/TRBV3-2
TGTGCCAGCAGCCGCCGGGACCTCAATGAGCAGTTCTTC
CASSRRDLNEQFF
>NA|once|TRBJ1-3|TRBV18
TGTGCCAGCTCACCAATCTCGTCAACTGGAAACACCATATATTTT
CASSPISSTGNTIYF
>NA|NA|TRBJ1-3|TRBV9
TGTGCCAGCAGCGTAGGCCTGACAGGCAACTCTGGAAACACCATATATTTT
CASSVGLTGNSGNTIYF